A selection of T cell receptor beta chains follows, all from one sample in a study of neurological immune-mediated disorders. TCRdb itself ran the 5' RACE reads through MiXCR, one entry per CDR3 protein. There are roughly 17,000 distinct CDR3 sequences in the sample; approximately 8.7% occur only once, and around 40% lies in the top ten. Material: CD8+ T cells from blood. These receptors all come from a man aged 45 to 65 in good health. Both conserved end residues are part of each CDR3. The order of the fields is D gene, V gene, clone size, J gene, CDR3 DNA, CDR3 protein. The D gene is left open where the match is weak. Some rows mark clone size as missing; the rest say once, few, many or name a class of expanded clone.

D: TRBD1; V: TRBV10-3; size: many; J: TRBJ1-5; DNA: TGTGCCATCAGTGAGTACAGGACAGGGAATCAGCCCCAGCATTTT; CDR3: CAISEYRTGNQPQHF
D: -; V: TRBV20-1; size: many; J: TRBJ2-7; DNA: TGCAGTGCTAGCCCCGGGGCAAGTGGGTACTACGAGCAGTACTTC; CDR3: CSASPGASGYYEQYF
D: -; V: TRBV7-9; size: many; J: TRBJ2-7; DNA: TGTGCCAGCAGCGCGCCCCTTACCGAGCAGTACTTC; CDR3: CASSAPLTEQYF
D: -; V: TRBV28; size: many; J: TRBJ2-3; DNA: TGTGCCAGCAGTTTCCCCAGCTTGGCAGATACGCAGTATTTT; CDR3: CASSFPSLADTQYF
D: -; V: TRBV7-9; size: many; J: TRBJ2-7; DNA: TGTGCCAGCAGCTTAGCCCAGGGGATGGCCTACGAGCAGTACTTC; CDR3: CASSLAQGMAYEQYF
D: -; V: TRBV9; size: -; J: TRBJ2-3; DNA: TGTGCCAGCAGCGTAGGGTCGGATACGCAGTATTTT; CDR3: CASSVGSDTQYF
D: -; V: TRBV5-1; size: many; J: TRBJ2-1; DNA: TGCGCCAGCAGCTTGGCCTTTCCGGTAGTCGTTGGGGCAAACTACAATGAGCAGTTCTTC; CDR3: CASSLAFPVVVGANYNEQFF
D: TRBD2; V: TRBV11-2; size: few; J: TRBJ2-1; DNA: TGTGCCAGCAGCGCAGGGACTAGCGTCGACTACAATGAGCAGTTCTTC; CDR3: CASSAGTSVDYNEQFF
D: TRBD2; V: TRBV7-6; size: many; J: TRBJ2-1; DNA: TGTGCCAGCAGCTTAGACGTGACTAGCGGGAGTGGGTCCTACAATGAGCAGTTCTTC; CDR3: CASSLDVTSGSGSYNEQFF
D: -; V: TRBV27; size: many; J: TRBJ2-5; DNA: TGTGCCAGCAGCGCTCCCCCCGGAGAGACCCAGTACTTC; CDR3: CASSAPPGETQYF
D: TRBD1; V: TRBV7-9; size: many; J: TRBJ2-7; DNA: TGTGCCAGCAGCTCCCCGGGACAGGGCTCCTACGAGCAGTACTTC; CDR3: CASSSPGQGSYEQYF
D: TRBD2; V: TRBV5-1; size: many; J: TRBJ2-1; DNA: TGCGCCAGCAGCCTCCTAGCGGGAGGGGGTAATGAGCAGTTCTTC; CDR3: CASSLLAGGGNEQFF
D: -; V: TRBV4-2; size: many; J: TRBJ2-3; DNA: TGTGCCAGCAGCCATGATAGCACAGATACGCAGTATTTT; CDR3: CASSHDSTDTQYF
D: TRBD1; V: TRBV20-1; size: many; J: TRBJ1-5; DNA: TGCAGTGTCGCGACAGGGGGCGAAATCCAGCCCCAGCATTTT; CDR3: CSVATGGEIQPQHF
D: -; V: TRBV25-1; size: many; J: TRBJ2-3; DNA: TGTGCCAGCAGTGAGTGGGGCCCAGAGTCGGGCCCAGATACGCAGTATTTT; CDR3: CASSEWGPESGPDTQYF
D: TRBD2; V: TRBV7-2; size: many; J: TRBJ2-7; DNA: TGTGCCAGCAGCTTAAGTGTAGCGGGAGCGTACGAGCAGTACTTC; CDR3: CASSLSVAGAYEQYF
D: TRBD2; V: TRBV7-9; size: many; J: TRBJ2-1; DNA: TGTGCCAGCAGACCCACTAGCGGGAGATCCTACAATGAGCAGTTCTTC; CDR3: CASRPTSGRSYNEQFF
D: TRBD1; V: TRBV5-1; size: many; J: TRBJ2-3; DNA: TGCGCCAGCAGCTCGGGACAGGCACCAGATACGCAGTATTTT; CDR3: CASSSGQAPDTQYF
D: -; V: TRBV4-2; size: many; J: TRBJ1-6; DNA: TGTGCCAGCAGCCAGGACCACCGGGACGGTGTGATTAATTCACCCCTCCACTTT; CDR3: CASSQDHRDGVINSPLHF
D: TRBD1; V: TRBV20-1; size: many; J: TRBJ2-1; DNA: TGCAGTGCTAGATTCCGGACAGGCTACAATGAGCAGTTCTTC; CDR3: CSARFRTGYNEQFF
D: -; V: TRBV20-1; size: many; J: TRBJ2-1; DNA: TGCAGTGCTAGAGATGCTGCGGGGGCTTACAATGAGCAGTTCTTC; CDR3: CSARDAAGAYNEQFF
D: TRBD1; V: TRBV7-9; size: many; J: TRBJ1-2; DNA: TGTGCCAGCAGCTTATCAGGACAGGGCTATGGCTACACCTTC; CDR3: CASSLSGQGYGYTF
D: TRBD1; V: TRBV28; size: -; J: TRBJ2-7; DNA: TGTGCCAGCAGTCCTACCGTGGGACAGGGGAACTCCTACGAGCAGTACTTC; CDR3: CASSPTVGQGNSYEQYF
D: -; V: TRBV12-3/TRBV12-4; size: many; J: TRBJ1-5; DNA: TGTGCCAGCAGTCCCTCGCCAGGTTATCAGCCCCAGCATTTT; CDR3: CASSPSPGYQPQHF
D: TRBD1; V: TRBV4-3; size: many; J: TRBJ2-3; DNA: TGCGCCAGCAGCCAAGAGGGGACAGGGGCCGATACGCAGTATTTT; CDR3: CASSQEGTGADTQYF
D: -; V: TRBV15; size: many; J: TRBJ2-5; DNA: TGTGCCACCAGCAGAGTTTTCGGGGGCCAGACCCAGTACTTC; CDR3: CATSRVFGGQTQYF
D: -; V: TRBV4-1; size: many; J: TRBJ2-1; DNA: TGCGCCAGCAGCCAAGATAGGAGCTCCTACAATGAGCAGTTCTTC; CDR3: CASSQDRSSYNEQFF
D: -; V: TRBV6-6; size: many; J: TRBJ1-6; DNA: TGTGCCAGCAGTTACTCGCTGGGGCCGTCCTATAATTCACCCCTCCACTTT; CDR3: CASSYSLGPSYNSPLHF
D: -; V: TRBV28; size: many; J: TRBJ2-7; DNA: TGTGCCATTCTAGGTTGGGGGTTAGTTGGGGACGAGCAGTACTTC; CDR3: CAILGWGLVGDEQYF
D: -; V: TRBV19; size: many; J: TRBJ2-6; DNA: TGTGCCAGTAGTATAGTCAGGGTCTCTGGGGCCAACGTCCTGACTTTC; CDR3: CASSIVRVSGANVLTF
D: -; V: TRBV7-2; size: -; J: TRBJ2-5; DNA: TGTGCCAGCAGCTTCCGGGTTCAAGAGACCCAGTACTTC; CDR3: CASSFRVQETQYF